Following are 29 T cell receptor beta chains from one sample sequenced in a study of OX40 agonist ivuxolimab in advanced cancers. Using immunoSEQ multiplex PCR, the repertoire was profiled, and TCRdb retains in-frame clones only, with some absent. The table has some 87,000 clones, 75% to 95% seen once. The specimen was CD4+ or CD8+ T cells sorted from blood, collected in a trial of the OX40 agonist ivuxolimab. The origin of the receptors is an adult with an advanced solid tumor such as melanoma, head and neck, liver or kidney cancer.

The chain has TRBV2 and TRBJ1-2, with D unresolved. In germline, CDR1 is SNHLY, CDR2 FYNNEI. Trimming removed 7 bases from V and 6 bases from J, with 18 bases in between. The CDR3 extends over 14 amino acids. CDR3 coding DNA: TGTGCCAGCACCCAAAGACGGCTAGCTGATGGCTACACCTTC. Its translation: CASTQRRLADGYTF.

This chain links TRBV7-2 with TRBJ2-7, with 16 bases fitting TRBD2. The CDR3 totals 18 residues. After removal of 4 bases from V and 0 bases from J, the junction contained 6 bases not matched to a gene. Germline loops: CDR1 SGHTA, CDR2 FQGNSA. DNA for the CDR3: TGTGCCAGCAGCTCGGGACTAGCGGGGGGGTTTAGCTCCTACGAGCAGTACTTC. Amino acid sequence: CASSSGLAGGFSSYEQYF.

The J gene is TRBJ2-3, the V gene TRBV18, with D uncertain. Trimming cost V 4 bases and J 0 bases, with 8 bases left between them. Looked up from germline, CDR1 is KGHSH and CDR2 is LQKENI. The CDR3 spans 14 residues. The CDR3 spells CASSRGSSTDTQYF. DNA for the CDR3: TGTGCCAGCTCACGTGGCTCTAGCACAGATACGCAGTATTTT.

The CDR3 loop reads CASSEVGLAGSYEQYF. Here the CDR3 DNA reads TGTGCCAGCAGTGAAGTGGGACTAGCGGGAAGCTACGAGCAGTACTTC. This sequence joins TRBV6-4 and TRBJ2-7; 13 bases line up with TRBD2. The CDR3 totals 16 residues. The germline CDR1 and CDR2 sequences are MRHNA and SNTAGT. V lost 3 bases, J lost 3 bases, and 5 bases stayed unmatched.

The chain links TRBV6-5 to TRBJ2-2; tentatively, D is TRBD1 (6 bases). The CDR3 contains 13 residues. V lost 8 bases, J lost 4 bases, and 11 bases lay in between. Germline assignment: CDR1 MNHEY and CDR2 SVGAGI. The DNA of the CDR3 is TGTGCCAGCGGTACAGGGTTCACCGGGGAGCTGTTTTTT. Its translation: CASGTGFTGELFF.

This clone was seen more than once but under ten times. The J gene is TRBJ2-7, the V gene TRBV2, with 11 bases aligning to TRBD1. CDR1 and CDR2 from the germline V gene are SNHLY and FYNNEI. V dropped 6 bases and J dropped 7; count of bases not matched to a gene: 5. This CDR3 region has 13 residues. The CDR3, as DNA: TGTGCCAGCAGGCTGGACAGGGGGCGGGAGCAGTACTTC. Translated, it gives CASRLDRGREQYF.

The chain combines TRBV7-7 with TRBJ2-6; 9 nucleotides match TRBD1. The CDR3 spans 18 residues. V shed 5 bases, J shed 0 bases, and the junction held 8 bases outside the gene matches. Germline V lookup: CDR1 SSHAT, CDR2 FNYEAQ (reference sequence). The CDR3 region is CASSPGQGQSSGANVLTF. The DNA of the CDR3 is TGTGCCAGCAGCCCCGGACAGGGGCAGAGCTCTGGGGCCAACGTCCTGACTTTC.

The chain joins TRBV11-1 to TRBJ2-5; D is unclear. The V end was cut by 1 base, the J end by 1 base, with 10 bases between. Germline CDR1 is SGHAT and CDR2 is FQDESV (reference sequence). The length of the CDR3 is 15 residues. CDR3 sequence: CASSLERASQETQYF. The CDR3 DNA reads TGTGCCAGCAGCTTAGAACGTGCGTCCCAAGAGACCCAGTACTTC.

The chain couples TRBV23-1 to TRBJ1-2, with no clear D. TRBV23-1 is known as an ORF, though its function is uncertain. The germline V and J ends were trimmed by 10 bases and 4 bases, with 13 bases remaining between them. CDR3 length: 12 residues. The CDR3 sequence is CAKRPGSYGYTF. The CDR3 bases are TGCGCCAAAAGGCCGGGAAGCTATGGCTACACCTTC.

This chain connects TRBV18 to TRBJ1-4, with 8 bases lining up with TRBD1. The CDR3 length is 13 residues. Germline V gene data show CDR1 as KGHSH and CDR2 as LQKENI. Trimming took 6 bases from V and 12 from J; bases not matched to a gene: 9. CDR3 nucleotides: TGTGCCAGCTCGGGACAGGCGGAGGGGGAACTGTTTTTT. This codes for CASSGQAEGELFF.

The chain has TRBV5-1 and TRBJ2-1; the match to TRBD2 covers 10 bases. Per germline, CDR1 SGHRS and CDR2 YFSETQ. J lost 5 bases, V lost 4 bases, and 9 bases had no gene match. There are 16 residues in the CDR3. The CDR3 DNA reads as TGCGCCAGCAGCCCTCTAACTAGCGGGGCTGACAATGAGCAGTTCTTC. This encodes CASSPLTSGADNEQFF.

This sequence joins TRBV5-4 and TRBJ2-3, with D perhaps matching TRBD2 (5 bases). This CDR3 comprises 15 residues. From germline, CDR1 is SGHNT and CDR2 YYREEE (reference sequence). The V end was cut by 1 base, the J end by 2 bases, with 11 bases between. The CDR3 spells CASSLSGLPTDTQYF. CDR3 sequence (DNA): TGTGCCAGCAGCTTGAGTGGACTCCCCACAGATACGCAGTATTTT.

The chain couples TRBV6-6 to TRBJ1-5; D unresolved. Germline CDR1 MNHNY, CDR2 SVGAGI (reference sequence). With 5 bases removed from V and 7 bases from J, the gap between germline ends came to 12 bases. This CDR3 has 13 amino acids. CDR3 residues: CASSPELRQPQHF. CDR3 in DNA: TGTGCCAGCAGTCCCGAGTTGCGGCAGCCCCAGCATTTT.

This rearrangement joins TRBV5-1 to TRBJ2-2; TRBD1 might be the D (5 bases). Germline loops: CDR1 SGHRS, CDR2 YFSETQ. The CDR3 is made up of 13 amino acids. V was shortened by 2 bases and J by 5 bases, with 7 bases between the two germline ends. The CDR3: CASSFQGTGELFF. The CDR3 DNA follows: TGCGCCAGCAGCTTTCAGGGAACCGGGGAGCTGTTTTTT.

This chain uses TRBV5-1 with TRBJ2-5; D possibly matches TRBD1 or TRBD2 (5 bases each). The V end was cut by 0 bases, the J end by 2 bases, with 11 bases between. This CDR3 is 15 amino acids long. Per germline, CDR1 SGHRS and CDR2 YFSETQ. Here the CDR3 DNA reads TGCGCCAGCAGCTTGGGAGGGGAACCGCAAGAGACCCAGTACTTC. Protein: CASSLGGEPQETQYF.

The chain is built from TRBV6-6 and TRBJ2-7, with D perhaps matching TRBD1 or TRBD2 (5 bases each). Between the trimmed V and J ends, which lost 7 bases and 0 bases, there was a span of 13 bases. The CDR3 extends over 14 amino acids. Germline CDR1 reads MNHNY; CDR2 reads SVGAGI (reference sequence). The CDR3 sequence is CASTGTVNSYEQYF. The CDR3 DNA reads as TGTGCCAGCACCGGGACGGTCAACTCCTACGAGCAGTACTTC.

CDR3 region: CASSLRGNHEQFF. For the CDR3, the DNA is TGTGCCAGCAGCTTAAGGGGAAATCATGAGCAGTTCTTC. The chain couples TRBV7-3 to TRBJ2-1; D unclear. CDR3 length equals 13 residues. V gave up 1 base and J gave up 8 bases, with 9 bases separating them. Germline lookup yields CDR1 SGHTA and CDR2 FQGTGA.

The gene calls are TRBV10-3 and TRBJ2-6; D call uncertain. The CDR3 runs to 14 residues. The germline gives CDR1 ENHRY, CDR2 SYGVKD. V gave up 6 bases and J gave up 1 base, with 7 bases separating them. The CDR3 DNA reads TGTGCCATCAGCGCAAGTTCTGGGGCCAACGTCCTGACTTTC. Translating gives CAISASSGANVLTF.

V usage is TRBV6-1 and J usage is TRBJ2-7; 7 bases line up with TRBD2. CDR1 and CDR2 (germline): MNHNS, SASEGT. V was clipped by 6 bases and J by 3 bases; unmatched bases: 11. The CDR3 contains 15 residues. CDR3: CASSPQAGGGYEQYF. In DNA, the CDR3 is TGTGCCAGCAGCCCGCAGGCGGGCGGGGGCTACGAGCAGTACTTC.

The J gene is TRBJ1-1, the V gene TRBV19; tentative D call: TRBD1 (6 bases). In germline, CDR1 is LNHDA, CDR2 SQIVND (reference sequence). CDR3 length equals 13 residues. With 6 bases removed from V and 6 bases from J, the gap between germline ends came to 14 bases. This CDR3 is CASRFRGDPEAFF. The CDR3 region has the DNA TGTGCCAGTAGATTTAGGGGGGACCCTGAAGCTTTCTTT.

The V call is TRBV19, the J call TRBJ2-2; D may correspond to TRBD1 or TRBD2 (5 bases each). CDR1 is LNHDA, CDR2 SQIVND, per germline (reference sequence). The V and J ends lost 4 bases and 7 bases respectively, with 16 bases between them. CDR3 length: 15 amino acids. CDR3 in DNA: TGTGCCAGTAGTACAGGGTCCGCCGAGGGCGGGGAGCTGTTTTTT. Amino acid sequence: CASSTGSAEGGELFF. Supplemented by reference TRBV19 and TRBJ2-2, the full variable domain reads DGGITQSPKYLFRKEGQNVTLSCEQNLNHDAMYWYRQDPGQGLRLIYYSQIVNDFQKGDIAEGYSVSREKKESFPLTVTSAQKNPTAFYLCASSTGSAEGGELFFGEGSRLTVL.

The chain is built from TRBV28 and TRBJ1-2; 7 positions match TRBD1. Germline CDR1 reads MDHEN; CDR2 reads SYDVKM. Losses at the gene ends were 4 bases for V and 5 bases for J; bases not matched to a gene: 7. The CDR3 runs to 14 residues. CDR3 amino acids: CASSWEQGRYGYTF. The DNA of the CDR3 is TGTGCCAGCAGTTGGGAACAGGGGAGGTATGGCTACACCTTC.

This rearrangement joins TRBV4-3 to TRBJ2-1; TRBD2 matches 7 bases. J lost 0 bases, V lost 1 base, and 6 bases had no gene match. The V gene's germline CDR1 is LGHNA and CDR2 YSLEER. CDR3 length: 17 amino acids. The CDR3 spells CASSQAPGDYSYNEQFF. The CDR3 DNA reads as TGCGCCAGCAGCCAAGCTCCCGGGGACTACTCCTACAATGAGCAGTTCTTC.

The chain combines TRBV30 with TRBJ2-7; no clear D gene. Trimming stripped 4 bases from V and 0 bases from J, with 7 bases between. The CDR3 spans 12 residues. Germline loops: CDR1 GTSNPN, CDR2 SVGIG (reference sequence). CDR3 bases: TGTGCCTGGACCGGATTCTCCTACGAGCAGTACTTC. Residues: CAWTGFSYEQYF.

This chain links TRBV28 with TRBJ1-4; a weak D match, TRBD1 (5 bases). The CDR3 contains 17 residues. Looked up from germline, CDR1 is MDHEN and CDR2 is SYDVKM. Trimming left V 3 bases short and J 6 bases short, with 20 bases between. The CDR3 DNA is TGTGCCAGCAGTTTCATAGGTCGGACGGGGGGGGATGAAAAACTGTTTTTT. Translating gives CASSFIGRTGGDEKLFF.

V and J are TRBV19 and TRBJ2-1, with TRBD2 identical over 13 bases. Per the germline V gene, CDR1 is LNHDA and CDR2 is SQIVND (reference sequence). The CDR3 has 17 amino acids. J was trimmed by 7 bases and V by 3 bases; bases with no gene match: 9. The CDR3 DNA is TGTGCCAGTAGTATTAAAGCCGGGACTAGCGGGATGAATGAGCAGTTCTTC. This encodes CASSIKAGTSGMNEQFF.

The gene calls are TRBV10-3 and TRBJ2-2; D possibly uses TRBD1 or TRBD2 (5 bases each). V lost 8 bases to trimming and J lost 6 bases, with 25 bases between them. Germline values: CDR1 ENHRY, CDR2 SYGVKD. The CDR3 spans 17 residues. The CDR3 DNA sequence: TGTGCCATCCGTAAAGAGTGGTCGGGGCAGACGGCCGGGGAGCTGTTTTTT. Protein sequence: CAIRKEWSGQTAGELFF.

The CDR3 DNA follows: TGTGCCAGCAGCTTAGGGGTTGGGGAGACCCAGTACTTC. Residues: CASSLGVGETQYF. The chain has TRBV7-3 and TRBJ2-5; D not resolved. This CDR3 region has 13 residues. The V and J ends lost 2 bases and 5 bases respectively, with 9 bases between them. The germline gives CDR1 SGHTA, CDR2 FQGTGA.

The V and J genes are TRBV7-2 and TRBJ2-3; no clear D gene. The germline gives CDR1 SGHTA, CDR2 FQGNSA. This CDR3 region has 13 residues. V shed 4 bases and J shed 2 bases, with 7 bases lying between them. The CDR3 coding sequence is TGTGCCAGCAGCTCTCACTACACAGATACGCAGTATTTT. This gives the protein CASSSHYTDTQYF.